One and the same sample provided the 2 T cell receptor beta chains below, sequenced in a study of blood T cell repertoires in COVID-19. Sequenced by immunoSEQ multiplex PCR; TCRdb stores in-frame clones only, minus some. This sample has approximately 96,000 clones, with roughly 80% found just once. Sequences were obtained from peripheral blood. The origin of the receptors is a woman aged 80 or over with acute or convalescent COVID-19.

The rearrangement uses TRBV19 and TRBJ1-2, with D perhaps matching TRBD1 (6 bases). The V end lost 0 bases, the J end lost 4 bases, and 9 bases lay between the germline ends. Germline CDR1 reads LNHDA; CDR2 reads SQIVND (reference sequence). This CDR3 has 14 amino acids. The CDR3 reads CASSIEAGAYGYTF. In nucleotides, the CDR3 is TGTGCCAGTAGTATAGAGGCAGGGGCCTATGGCTACACCTTC.

The V and J genes are TRBV6-5 and TRBJ2-7, with 7 bases lining up with TRBD1. Germline trimming cut 7 bases from V and 2 bases from J; bases unmatched to any gene: 8. This CDR3 comprises 14 residues. CDR1 is MNHEY, CDR2 SVGAGI, per germline. The CDR3: CASKPDRTAYEQYF. In nucleotides, the CDR3 is TGTGCCAGCAAACCGGACAGGACTGCCTACGAGCAGTACTTC.